The 11 T cell receptor beta chains given below trace back to one sample, sequenced in a study of cytomegalovirus exposure and HLA in healthy donors. Use of 60 Vbeta and 13 Jbeta primers characterized the PCR. Assay: immunoSEQ multiplex PCR; the TCRdb copy retains only in-frame clones and omits some. This sample carries under 200,000 clones, roughly three quarters of them seen once, and the ten largest clones take about 7.9%. Sequenced input: PBMCs. These receptors were collected from a male donor in good health and CMV-seropositive.

V and J are TRBV14 and TRBJ1-2; D not certain. Trimming shortened V by 0 bases and J by 4 bases, and 6 bases separated the two germline ends. Germline V lookup: CDR1 SGHDN, CDR2 FVKESK. This CDR3 region has 13 residues. CDR3 residues: CASSQEVSYGYTF. In DNA, the CDR3 is TGTGCCAGCAGCCAAGAGGTCAGCTATGGCTACACCTTC.

The chain joins TRBV4-3 to TRBJ2-1, with 10 nucleotides matching TRBD2. This CDR3 comprises 17 residues. CDR1 is LGHNA, CDR2 YSLEER, per germline. Trimming cost V 2 bases and J 8 bases; bases outside gene matches: 12. CDR3 loop: CASSQLYQRGGLDEQFF. CDR3 bases: TGCGCCAGCAGCCAATTGTATCAGCGGGGGGGCCTGGATGAGCAGTTCTTC.

For this clone: At the DNA level, this CDR3 is encoded by other sequences in the same sample as well. The chain employs TRBV7-9 and TRBJ2-7; TRBD1 aligns across 8 bases. With 4 bases clipped from V and 4 bases from J, the junction kept 6 bases outside the gene matches. The CDR3 has 14 residues. CDR1 is SEHNR, CDR2 FQNEAQ, per germline (reference sequence). The CDR3 DNA reads TGTGCCAGCAGCTCCGGGACAGGACCTTACGAGCAGTACTTC. Encoded protein: CASSSGTGPYEQYF.

The chain has TRBV2 and TRBJ1-4; D gene uncertain. The germline V and J ends were trimmed by 6 bases and 4 bases, with 12 bases remaining between them. The germline V gene has CDR1 SNHLY and CDR2 FYNNEI. The CDR3 consists of 14 residues. CDR3 in DNA: TGTGCCAGCAGGCCGGGGAGAGGTAATGAAAAACTGTTTTTT. Protein: CASRPGRGNEKLFF.

The rearrangement joins TRBV7-6 to TRBJ2-3; no definite D call. The ends were cut back, 1 base at V and 5 bases at J, with 13 bases in the middle. Per germline, CDR1 SGHVS and CDR2 FNYEAQ. CDR3 length: 15 residues. CDR3 residues: CASSLVGGSGDTQYF. Here the CDR3 DNA reads TGTGCCAGCAGCTTAGTAGGCGGCTCTGGAGATACGCAGTATTTT.

This chain joins TRBV29-1 and TRBJ2-3; a weak D match, TRBD1 (5 bases). V shed 4 bases and J shed 1 base, with 9 bases lying between them. This CDR3 has 13 residues. In germline, CDR1 is SQVTM, CDR2 ANQGSEA. The CDR3 DNA reads TGCAGCGTTGTGGGGCTCCGCACAGATACGCAGTATTTT. It is translated as CSVVGLRTDTQYF.

This chain uses TRBV11-1 with TRBJ2-7, with a tentative D call TRBD1 (5 bases). The CDR3 has 15 amino acids. The germline V gene encodes CDR1 SGHAT and CDR2 FQDESV (reference sequence). The germline V and J ends were trimmed by 7 bases and 1 base, with 17 bases remaining between them. The CDR3 protein is CASTPRRTTSYEQYF. In nucleotides, the CDR3 is TGTGCCAGCACCCCCCGCCGGACAACGTCCTACGAGCAGTACTTC.

V gene TRBV30 combines with J gene TRBJ2-3; D gene uncertain. The germline CDR1 and CDR2 sequences are GTSNPN and SVGIG (reference sequence). Between the trimmed V and J ends, which lost 3 bases and 4 bases, there was a span of 8 bases. CDR3 length equals 12 residues. CDR3 amino acids: CAWSPSADTQYF. The CDR3 region has the DNA TGTGCCTGGAGCCCCTCCGCAGATACGCAGTATTTT.

V gene TRBV7-8 combines with J gene TRBJ1-1, with TRBD1 matching over 8 bases. CDR3 length: 14 residues. Germline CDR1 and CDR2: SGHVS and FQNEAQ. The V and J ends lost 8 bases and 0 bases, in that order; junction bases with no gene match: 5. CDR3 amino acids: CASLETGVNTEAFF. DNA of the CDR3: TGTGCCAGCTTAGAGACAGGGGTGAACACTGAAGCTTTCTTT.

This clone was observed once. V gene TRBV4-1 combines with J gene TRBJ2-1; 7 nucleotides line up with TRBD2. The CDR3 is 18 residues long. Germline CDR1 MGHRA, CDR2 YSYEKL. With V trimmed by 4 bases and J by 0 bases, 12 bases remained unmatched. CDR3 bases: TGCGCCAGCAGCCGGGCGGTGAGCGGGGCCCGCTCCTACAATGAGCAGTTCTTC. Its protein is CASSRAVSGARSYNEQFF.

This chain joins TRBV30 and TRBJ1-6; 8 positions agree with TRBD1. The CDR3 length is 14 residues. The germline V gene has CDR1 GTSNPN and CDR2 SVGIG (reference sequence). The V and J ends lost 1 base and 14 bases, in that order; junction bases with no gene match: 10. CDR3 coding DNA: TGTGCCTGGAGTGGCACAGGGGGTTATTGGGCCCTCCACTTT. This gives the protein CAWSGTGGYWALHF.